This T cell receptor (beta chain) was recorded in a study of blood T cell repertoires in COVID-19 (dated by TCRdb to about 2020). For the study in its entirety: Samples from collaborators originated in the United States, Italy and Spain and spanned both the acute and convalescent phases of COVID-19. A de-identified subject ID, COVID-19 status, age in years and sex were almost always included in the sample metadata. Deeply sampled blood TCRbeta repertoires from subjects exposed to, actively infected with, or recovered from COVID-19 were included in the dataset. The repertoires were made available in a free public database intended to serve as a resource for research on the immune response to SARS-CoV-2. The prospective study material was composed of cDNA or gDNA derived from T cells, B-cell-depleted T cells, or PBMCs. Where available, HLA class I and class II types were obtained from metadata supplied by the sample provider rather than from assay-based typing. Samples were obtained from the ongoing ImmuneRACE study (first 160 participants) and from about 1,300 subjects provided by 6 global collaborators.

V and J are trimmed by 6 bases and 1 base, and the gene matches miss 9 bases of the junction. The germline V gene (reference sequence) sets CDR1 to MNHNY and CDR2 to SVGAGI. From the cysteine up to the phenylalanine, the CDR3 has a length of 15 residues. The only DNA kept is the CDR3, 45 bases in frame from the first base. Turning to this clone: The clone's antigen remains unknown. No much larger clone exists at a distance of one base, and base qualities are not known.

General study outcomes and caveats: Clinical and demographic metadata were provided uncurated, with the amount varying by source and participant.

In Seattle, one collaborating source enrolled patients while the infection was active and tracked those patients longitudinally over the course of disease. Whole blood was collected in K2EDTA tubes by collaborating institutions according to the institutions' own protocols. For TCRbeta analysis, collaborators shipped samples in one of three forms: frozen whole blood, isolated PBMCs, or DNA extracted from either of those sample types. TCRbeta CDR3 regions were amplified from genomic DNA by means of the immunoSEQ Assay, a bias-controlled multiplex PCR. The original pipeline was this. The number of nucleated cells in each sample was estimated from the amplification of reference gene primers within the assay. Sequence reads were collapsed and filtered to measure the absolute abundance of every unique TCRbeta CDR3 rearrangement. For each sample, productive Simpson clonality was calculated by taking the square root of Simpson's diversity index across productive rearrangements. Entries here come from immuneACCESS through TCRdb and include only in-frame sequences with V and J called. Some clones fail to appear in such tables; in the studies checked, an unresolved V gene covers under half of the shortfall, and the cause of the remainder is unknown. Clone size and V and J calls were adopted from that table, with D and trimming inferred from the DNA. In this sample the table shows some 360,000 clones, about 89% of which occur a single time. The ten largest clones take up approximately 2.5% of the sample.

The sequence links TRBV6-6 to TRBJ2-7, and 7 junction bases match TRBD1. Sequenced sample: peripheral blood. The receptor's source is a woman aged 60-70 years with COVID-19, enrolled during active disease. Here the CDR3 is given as CASSFTGETSYEQYF. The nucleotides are TGTGCCAGCAGCTTCACAGGGGAAACGTCCTACGAGCAGTACTTC.